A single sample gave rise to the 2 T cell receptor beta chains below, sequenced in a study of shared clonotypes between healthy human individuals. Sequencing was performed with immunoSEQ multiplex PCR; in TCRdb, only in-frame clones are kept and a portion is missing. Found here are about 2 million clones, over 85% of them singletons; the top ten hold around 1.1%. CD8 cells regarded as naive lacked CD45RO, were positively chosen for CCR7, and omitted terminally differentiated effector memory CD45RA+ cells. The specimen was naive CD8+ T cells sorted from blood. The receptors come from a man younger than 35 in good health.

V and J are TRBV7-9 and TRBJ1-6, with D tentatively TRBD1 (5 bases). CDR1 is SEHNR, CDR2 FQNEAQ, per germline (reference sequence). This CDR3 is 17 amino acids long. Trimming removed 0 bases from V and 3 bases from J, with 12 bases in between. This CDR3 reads CASSLARGNFYNSPLHF. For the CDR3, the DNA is TGTGCCAGCAGCTTAGCGCGGGGGAATTTCTATAATTCACCCCTCCACTTT. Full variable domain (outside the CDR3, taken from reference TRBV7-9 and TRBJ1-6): DTGVSQNPRHKITKRGQNVTFRCDPISEHNRLYWYRQTLGQGPEFLTYFQNEAQLEKSRLLSDRFSAERPKGSFSTLEIQRTEQGDSAMYLCASSLARGNFYNSPLHFGNGTRLTVT.

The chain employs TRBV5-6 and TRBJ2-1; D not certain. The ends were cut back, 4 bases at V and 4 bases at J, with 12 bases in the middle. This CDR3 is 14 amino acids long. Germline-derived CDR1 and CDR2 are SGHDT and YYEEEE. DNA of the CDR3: TGTGCCAGCAGCACTGATTACCTATACAATGAGCAGTTCTTC. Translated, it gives CASSTDYLYNEQFF.